Listed here are 21 T cell receptor beta chains from one sample, sequenced in a study of T-cell reconstitution after alpha-beta-depleted transplantation in children. Construction of the TCRbeta library involved unique molecular identifiers. Each CDR3 protein is one row after TCRdb ran MiXCR on the PCR reads. The sample includes around 490,000 distinct CDR3 sequences, around 10% of them seen just once. The specimen comprised PBMCs, mostly from graft donor cells, sampled 180 days after TCRalphabeta/CD19-depleted stem cell transplant. The receptors here all came from a female patient between 2 and 15 years old who had a stem cell transplant for aplastic anemia, so the T cells may come from the graft donor.

This clonotype was found a few times. The chain joins TRBV6-1 to TRBJ2-1; perhaps TRBD1 as D (6 bases). Germline CDR1 is MNHNS and CDR2 is SASEGT. CDR3 length equals 15 residues. Deletions cut 1 base from V and 9 bases from J, with 16 bases between. The CDR3 DNA reads as TGTGCCAGCAGTGAAGTCGCAGGGGATGGGAGTGAGCAGTTCTTC. It specifies CASSEVAGDGSEQFF.

The chain joins TRBV20-1 to TRBJ2-3, with D perhaps TRBD2 (5 bases). CDR3 size: 13 residues. Germline loops: CDR1 DFQATT, CDR2 SNEGSKA (reference sequence). V shed 3 bases and J shed 4 bases, with 11 bases lying between them. The CDR3 sequence is CSARGPRADTQYF. CDR3 sequence (DNA): TGCAGTGCTAGGGGCCCGCGGGCAGATACGCAGTATTTT.

The rearrangement links TRBV12-3 or TRBV12-4 to TRBJ2-2; D possibly corresponds to TRBD1 (5 bases). The V gene lost 1 base and the J gene lost 1 base, with 7 bases spanning the gap. The CDR3 runs to 15 residues. The CDR3 sequence: CASSLVQGNTGELFF. In DNA form, the CDR3 reads TGTGCCAGCAGTTTAGTCCAGGGGAACACCGGGGAGCTGTTTTTT.

The chain couples TRBV14 to TRBJ2-5; D not certain. V gave up 8 bases and J gave up 1 base, with 8 bases separating them. The length of the CDR3 is 12 residues. Germline V gene lookup returns CDR1 SGHDN and CDR2 FVKESK. The CDR3 DNA sequence: TGTGCCAGCCACTTCCGCCAAGAGACCCAGTACTTC. Its protein product is CASHFRQETQYF.

Regarding this clonotype: The junction does not match germline at one end; this may be a read error. The J gene is TRBJ1-1, the V gene TRBV5-8; 7 bases are a match to TRBD1. The CDR3 totals 16 residues. CDR1 and CDR2 from the germline V gene are SGHTS and YDEGEE. CDR3 DNA: TGTGCCAGCAGGCGAGGCGGGGCAGGGGGAGGCACTGTAGCTTTCTTT. This gives the protein CASRRGGAGGGTVAFF.

This clonotype has only a few counts. This chain connects TRBV29-1 to TRBJ1-5; D unclear. Germline loops: CDR1 SQVTM, CDR2 ANQGSEA. The CDR3 extends over 13 amino acids. V lost 7 bases to trimming and J lost 1 base, with 11 bases between them. The CDR3: CSAGWGSNQPQHF. The CDR3 DNA sequence: TGCAGCGCCGGATGGGGAAGCAATCAGCCCCAGCATTTT. Variable domain in full (rest from reference TRBV29-1 and TRBJ1-5): SAVISQKPSRDICQRGTSLTIQCQVDSQVTMMFWYRQQPGQSLTLIATANQGSEATYESGFVIDKFPISRPNLTFSTLTVSNMSPEDSSIYLCSAGWGSNQPQHFGDGTRLSIL.

This clonotype has ten or more counts. V usage is TRBV3-1 and J usage is TRBJ2-1; D might be TRBD2 (5 bases). This CDR3 is built from 14 residues. The V end lost 3 bases, the J end lost 5 bases, and 11 bases lay between the germline ends. Germline assignment: CDR1 LGHDT and CDR2 YNNKEL (reference sequence). Here the CDR3 DNA reads TGTGCCAGCAGCCAGGGTGCTAGCAACAATGAGCAGTTCTTC. Residues: CASSQGASNNEQFF.

The CDR3 DNA reads TGTGCCACCGGACCAAACTATGGCTACACCTTC. This encodes CATGPNYGYTF. The J gene is TRBJ1-2, the V gene TRBV28; D call uncertain. V shed 10 bases and J shed 2 bases, with 8 bases lying between them. Germline values: CDR1 MDHEN, CDR2 SYDVKM. The CDR3 length is 11 residues.

This clonotype was observed a handful of times. The chain combines TRBV3-1 with TRBJ1-5; unclear D gene. V was trimmed by 5 bases and J by 2 bases, leaving 10 bases between them. This CDR3 spans 14 amino acids. Germline CDR1 LGHDT, CDR2 YNNKEL (reference sequence). The CDR3 DNA follows: TGTGCCAGCAGCGTTGGACGGGGCAATCAGCCCCAGCATTTT. The encoded protein is CASSVGRGNQPQHF.

In its sample, this clonotype was seen a few times. V is TRBV5-1 and J is TRBJ2-7, with a tentative D call TRBD2 (6 bases). Per the germline V gene, CDR1 is SGHRS and CDR2 is YFSETQ. V lost 4 bases to trimming and J lost 6 bases, with 20 bases between them. The CDR3 is 15 amino acids. The CDR3 region has the DNA TGCGCCAGCAGCCCGGAGGGGCAGGGAACGGGCGAGCAGTACTTC. Its protein product is CASSPEGQGTGEQYF.

At least ten counts were recorded for this clonotype. The chain links TRBV7-8 to TRBJ2-7, with 8 bases lining up with TRBD1. J was trimmed by 2 bases and V by 1 base; bases with no gene match: 4. Germline V gives CDR1 SGHVS, CDR2 FQNEAQ. The CDR3 has 15 amino acids. CDR3 amino acids: CASSLESRGPYEQYF. For the CDR3, the DNA is TGTGCCAGCAGCTTAGAGAGCAGGGGGCCCTACGAGCAGTACTTC.

This clonotype was seen a few times. The chain couples TRBV5-5 to TRBJ1-2; TRBD1 matches at 9 bases. The V and J ends lost 0 bases and 8 bases, in that order; junction bases with no gene match: 5. CDR1 and CDR2 (germline): SGHKS, YYEKEE (reference sequence). CDR3 length: 14 amino acids. This CDR3 reads CASSLEQGAGGYTF. In DNA, the CDR3 is TGTGCCAGCAGCTTGGAACAGGGGGCGGGCGGCTACACCTTC. The whole variable domain, remainder taken from reference TRBV5-5 and TRBJ1-2, is DAGVTQSPTHLIKTRGQQVTLRCSPISGHKSVSWYQQVLGQGPQFIFQYYEKEERGRGNFPDRFSARQFPNYSSELNVNALLLGDSALYLCASSLEQGAGGYTFGSGTRLTVV.

This clonotype was counted ten times or more. The chain uses TRBV20-1 and TRBJ2-6; D not certain. The CDR3 sequence is 14 residues long. V dropped 1 base and J dropped 2 bases, with 6 bases sitting between them. CDR1 and CDR2 (germline): DFQATT, SNEGSKA (reference sequence). CDR3 sequence (DNA): TGCAGTGCTAGAGCCGTCGCTGGGGCCAACGTCCTGACTTTC. Translation: CSARAVAGANVLTF.

This clonotype was seen ten or more times. The chain employs TRBV5-1 and TRBJ1-2, with D hard to call. Trimming removed 3 bases at V and 3 bases at J, with 9 bases between. This CDR3 has 13 residues. CDR1 is SGHRS, CDR2 YFSETQ, per germline. CDR3 sequence reads: CASSSLTDYGYTF. CDR3 nucleotides: TGCGCCAGCAGCTCCCTGACGGACTATGGCTACACCTTC. Combining the CDR3 with reference TRBV5-1 and TRBJ1-2 gives the whole variable domain KAGVTQTPRYLIKTRGQQVTLSCSPISGHRSVSWYQQTPGQGLQFLFEYFSETQRNKGNFPGRFSGRQFSNSRSEMNVSTLELGDSALYLCASSSLTDYGYTFGSGTRLTVV.

The J gene is TRBJ2-1, the V gene TRBV6-2 or TRBV6-3, with 8 bases aligning to TRBD2. This CDR3 comprises 17 residues. From germline, CDR1 is MNHEY and CDR2 SVGEGT. V lost 7 bases, J lost 0 bases, and 11 bases stayed unmatched. The CDR3 sequence is CASIPIGGVPSYNEQFF. The CDR3 nucleotides read TGTGCCAGCATACCTATCGGGGGGGTCCCCTCCTACAATGAGCAGTTCTTC.

There are a few counts of this clonotype. The J gene is TRBJ2-1, the V gene TRBV7-2, with no clear D. The germline gives CDR1 SGHTA, CDR2 FQGNSA. This CDR3 region has 16 residues. The ends were cut back, 5 bases at V and 4 bases at J, with 18 bases in the middle. CDR3 region: CASSISIGGPYNEQFF. The CDR3 coding sequence is TGTGCCAGCAGCATTAGTATTGGCGGACCTTACAATGAGCAGTTCTTC. The variable domain in full, completed from reference TRBV7-2 and TRBJ2-1, reads GAGVSQSPSNKVTEKGKDVELRCDPISGHTALYWYRQSLGQGLEFLIYFQGNSAPDKSGLPSDRFSAERTGGSVSTLTIQRTQQEDSAVYLCASSISIGGPYNEQFFGPGTRLTVL.

The chain carries TRBV20-1 and TRBJ2-1; 10 bases match TRBD1. Per germline, CDR1 DFQATT and CDR2 SNEGSKA (reference sequence). V lost 3 bases to trimming and J lost 6 bases; unmatched junction nucleotides: 5. The CDR3 is made up of 14 amino acids. CDR3 DNA: TGCAGTGCTAGCGGTGGGACAGGGGTCAATGAGCAGTTCTTC. It translates to CSASGGTGVNEQFF.

This clonotype has a handful of counts. This chain uses TRBV11-2 with TRBJ2-3; D gene uncertain. The V gene's germline CDR1 is SGHAT and CDR2 FQNNGV. V was shortened by 5 bases and J by 2 bases, with 14 bases between the two germline ends. The CDR3 is 15 amino acids. CDR3 in amino acids: CASSPSPPNTDTQYF. DNA for the CDR3: TGTGCCAGCAGCCCGAGCCCTCCCAACACAGATACGCAGTATTTT.

This chain links TRBV4-3 with TRBJ2-2; D is perhaps TRBD2 (6 bases). Germline V lookup: CDR1 LGHNA, CDR2 YSLEER. The CDR3 has 17 amino acids. V was clipped by 0 bases and J by 2 bases, with 13 bases between them. CDR3 in amino acids: CASSQDPTRLNTGELFF. CDR3 nucleotide sequence: TGCGCCAGCAGCCAAGATCCGACTAGACTAAACACCGGGGAGCTGTTTTTT.

This clonotype was observed a few times. The chain has TRBV5-1 and TRBJ2-7; 11 nucleotides match TRBD1. CDR1 and CDR2 from the germline V gene are SGHRS and YFSETQ. V was pared by 0 bases and J by 7 bases, with 6 bases of the junction left unmatched. The CDR3 is made up of 15 amino acids. The CDR3 nucleotides read TGCGCCAGCAGCTTGGAGGGACAGGGGGTTGATGAGCAGTACTTC. Encoded protein: CASSLEGQGVDEQYF.

The CDR3 DNA is TGTGCCAGCAGCACGACAGGGACCGAGCAGTACTTC. Translated, it gives CASSTTGTEQYF. The chain has TRBV28 and TRBJ2-7; 7 nucleotides align to TRBD1. The V gene's germline CDR1 is MDHEN and CDR2 SYDVKM. This CDR3 region has 12 residues. Losses at the gene ends were 6 bases for V and 6 bases for J; bases not matched to a gene: 5.